Following are 8 T cell receptor beta chains from one sample sequenced in a study of control samples from healthy donors and cancer patients. Sequencing was performed with immunoSEQ multiplex PCR; in TCRdb, only in-frame clones are kept and a portion is missing. The table lists roughly 120,000 clones, 90% to 95% of them singletons. What was sequenced was PBMCs. These receptors were collected from a man aged 50 to 59 with head and neck cancer.

The gene calls are TRBV24-1 and TRBJ2-2; TRBD2 agrees at 12 bases. V lost 9 bases and J lost 6; bases outside the gene matches: 10. The length of the CDR3 is 16 residues. Germline V gene lookup returns CDR1 KGHDR and CDR2 SFDVKD. The chain's CDR3 is CATCSSGGARAGELFF. CDR3 in DNA: TGTGCCACCTGTTCTAGCGGGGGGGCCAGAGCCGGGGAGCTGTTTTTT.

The J gene is TRBJ2-7, the V gene TRBV2, with D unresolved. Per germline, CDR1 SNHLY and CDR2 FYNNEI. This CDR3 has 14 amino acids. Trimming took 5 bases from V and 2 from J, leaving 13 bases between them. CDR3 region: CASSSPPGTYEQYF. DNA of the CDR3: TGTGCCAGCAGTTCCCCCCCGGGCACCTACGAGCAGTACTTC.

The chain couples TRBV7-2 to TRBJ2-5; TRBD2 might be the D (5 bases). Germline V gene lookup returns CDR1 SGHTA and CDR2 FQGNSA. V lost 6 bases to trimming and J lost 2 bases, with 13 bases between them. CDR3 length: 14 amino acids. The CDR3 sequence: CASRRGNSQETQYF. CDR3 in DNA: TGTGCCAGCAGGCGAGGGAACTCACAAGAGACCCAGTACTTC.

J is TRBJ2-2 and V is TRBV9, with D possibly being TRBD1 (5 bases). V dropped 4 bases and J dropped 3 bases, with 10 bases sitting between them. Germline loops: CDR1 SGDLS, CDR2 YYNGEE. The CDR3 runs 14 residues. CDR3 DNA: TGTGCCAGCAGCCCCAGGGTATACACCGGGGAGCTGTTTTTT. Translation gives CASSPRVYTGELFF.

This sequence joins TRBV19 and TRBJ2-5; D call uncertain. The CDR3 is 14 residues long. In germline, CDR1 is LNHDA, CDR2 SQIVND (reference sequence). V dropped 3 bases and J dropped 1 base, with 9 bases sitting between them. The chain's CDR3 is CASSIYAFQETQYF. In DNA form, the CDR3 reads TGTGCCAGTAGTATTTACGCATTCCAAGAGACCCAGTACTTC.

The chain recombines TRBV7-9 with TRBJ1-1, with D possibly being TRBD1 (5 bases). The CDR3 has 13 amino acids. CDR1 and CDR2 (germline): SEHNR, FQNEAQ (reference sequence). Trimming removed 7 bases from V and 1 base from J, with 10 bases in between. Written as DNA, the CDR3 is TGTGCCAGCACGCAGACAGAGAACACTGAAGCTTTCTTT. Translation: CASTQTENTEAFF.

This sequence joins TRBV6-5 and TRBJ1-1; D remains ambiguous. This CDR3 region has 13 residues. Trimming left V 5 bases short and J 1 base short, with 8 bases between. The germline gives CDR1 MNHEY, CDR2 SVGAGI. The CDR3 sequence: CASSPSSNTEAFF. The CDR3 DNA follows: TGTGCCAGCAGTCCAAGTTCGAACACTGAAGCTTTCTTT.

This clone was seen just once. Here the CDR3 DNA reads TGTGCCAGCGGGGGCCCATCTCAGTACCAAGAGACCCAGTACTTC. Translating gives CASGGPSQYQETQYF. The rearrangement uses TRBV28 and TRBJ2-5, with D maybe TRBD1 (6 bases). This CDR3 has 15 amino acids. V lost 8 bases, J lost 0 bases, and 16 bases lay in between. Germline V gene lookup returns CDR1 MDHEN and CDR2 SYDVKM.